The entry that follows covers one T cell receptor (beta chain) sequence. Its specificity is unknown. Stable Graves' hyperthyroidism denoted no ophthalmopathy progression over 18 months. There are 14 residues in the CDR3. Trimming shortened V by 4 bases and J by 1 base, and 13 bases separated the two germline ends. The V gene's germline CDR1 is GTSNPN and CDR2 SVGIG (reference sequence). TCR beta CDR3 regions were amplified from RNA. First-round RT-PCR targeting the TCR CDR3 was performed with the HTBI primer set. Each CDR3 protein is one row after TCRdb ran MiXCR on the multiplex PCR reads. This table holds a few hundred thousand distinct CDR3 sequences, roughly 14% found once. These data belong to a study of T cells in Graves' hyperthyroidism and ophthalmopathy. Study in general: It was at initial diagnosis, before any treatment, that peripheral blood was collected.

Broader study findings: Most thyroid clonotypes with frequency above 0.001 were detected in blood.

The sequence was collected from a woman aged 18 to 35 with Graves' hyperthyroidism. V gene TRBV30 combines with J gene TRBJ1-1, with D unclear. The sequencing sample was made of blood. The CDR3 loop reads CAWNRGSGNTEAFF. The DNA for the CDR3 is TGTGCCTGGAACCGAGGGTCGGGGAACACTGAAGCTTTCTTT.